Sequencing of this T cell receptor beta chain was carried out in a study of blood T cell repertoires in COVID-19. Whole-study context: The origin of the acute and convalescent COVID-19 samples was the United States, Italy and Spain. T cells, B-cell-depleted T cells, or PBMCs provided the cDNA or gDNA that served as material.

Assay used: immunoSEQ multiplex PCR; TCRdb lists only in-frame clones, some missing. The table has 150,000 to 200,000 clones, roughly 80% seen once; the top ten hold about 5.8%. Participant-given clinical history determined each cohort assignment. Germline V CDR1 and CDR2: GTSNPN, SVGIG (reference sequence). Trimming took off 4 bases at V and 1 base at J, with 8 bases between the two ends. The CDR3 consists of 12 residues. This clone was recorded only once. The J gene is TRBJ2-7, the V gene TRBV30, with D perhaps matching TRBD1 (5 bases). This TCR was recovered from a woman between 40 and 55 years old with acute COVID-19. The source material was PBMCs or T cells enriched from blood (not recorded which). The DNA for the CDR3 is TGTGCCTGGATCGACAGTTCCTACGAGCAGTACTTC. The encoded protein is CAWIDSSYEQYF. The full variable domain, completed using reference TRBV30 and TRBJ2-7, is SQTIHQWPATLVQPVGSPLSLECTVEGTSNPNLYWYRQAAGRGLQLLFYSVGIGQISSEVPQNLSASRPQDRQFILSSKKLLLSDSGFYLCAWIDSSYEQYFGPGTRLTVT.